This entry lists 14 T cell receptor beta chains sequenced from one sample in a study of cytomegalovirus exposure and HLA in healthy donors. Profiled with immunoSEQ multiplex PCR; TCRdb holds only in-frame clones, not every one. Among just under 75,000 clones, around 94% were seen once, and the ten largest hold 2.5% to 3.5%. The sequencing input was PBMCs. The receptor source for this set is a woman under 30 in good health and CMV-seropositive.

This chain links TRBV28 with TRBJ1-4; no reliable D call. The CDR3 is 15 residues long. Per germline, CDR1 MDHEN and CDR2 SYDVKM. V lost 5 bases and J 4 bases, leaving 14 bases between the germline ends. The CDR3, as DNA: TGTGCCAGCAGTGCGCCTCGGGGAGATAATGAAAAACTGTTTTTT. Translated, it gives CASSAPRGDNEKLFF.

The genes are TRBV4-1 and TRBJ1-2; D uncertain. V lost 2 bases and J lost 7, with 8 bases in between. Germline V CDR1 and CDR2: MGHRA, YSYEKL. CDR3 length: 12 amino acids. CDR3 region: CASSQIGRGYTF. The CDR3 DNA is TGCGCCAGCAGCCAAATTGGCCGTGGCTACACCTTC.

The chain recombines TRBV5-1 with TRBJ2-1; 9 bases are shared with TRBD2. The ends lost 0 bases at V and 2 bases at J; junction bases unmatched: 3. Germline loops: CDR1 SGHRS, CDR2 YFSETQ. This CDR3 comprises 16 residues. The CDR3 coding sequence is TGCGCCAGCAGCTTGGTCGCTAGCGGGACCTACAATGAGCAGTTCTTC. This translates into CASSLVASGTYNEQFF.

This rearrangement joins TRBV4-3 to TRBJ1-3; 7 nucleotides agree with TRBD1. CDR1 LGHNA and CDR2 YSLEER come from the germline V gene. The CDR3 is made up of 15 amino acids. The V segment lost 4 bases and the J segment 6 bases; nucleotides outside the gene matches: 9. As DNA, the CDR3 is TGCGCCAGCAGCCTCGACAGGGCTTCGGCAAACACCATATATTTT. Amino acids: CASSLDRASANTIYF.

The chain employs TRBV25-1 and TRBJ2-2; 8 nucleotides align to TRBD1. After removal of 7 bases from V and 5 bases from J, the junction contained 6 bases not matched to a gene. From germline, CDR1 is MGHDK and CDR2 SYGVNS. The CDR3 is 14 residues long. The CDR3 is CASKGQGKTGELFF. CDR3 nucleotide sequence: TGTGCCAGCAAAGGACAGGGAAAGACCGGGGAGCTGTTTTTT.

The V gene is TRBV4-2, the J gene TRBJ2-3; D possibly corresponds to TRBD2 (7 bases). V dropped 1 base and J dropped 0 bases, with 20 bases sitting between them. The CDR3 extends over 19 amino acids. Per the germline V gene, CDR1 is LGHNA and CDR2 is YNFKEQ. CDR3 bases: TGTGCCAGCAGCCAAGCCGCCCTAGGGGGGGGGAACAGCACAGATACGCAGTATTTT. Its protein is CASSQAALGGGNSTDTQYF.

The chain uses TRBV4-1 and TRBJ1-1, with D possibly TRBD1 on 5 matching bases. CDR1 and CDR2 (germline): MGHRA, YSYEKL. Trimming pared 4 bases from V and 3 bases from J, leaving 9 bases between. CDR3 size: 13 residues. The CDR3 here is CASSRDLYTEAFF. DNA for the CDR3: TGCGCCAGCAGCCGGGACTTATACACTGAAGCTTTCTTT.

CDR3 protein: CASHQIRGQGRKELFF. DNA for the CDR3: TGTGCCAGCCATCAGATCAGGGGACAGGGGAGGAAGGAACTGTTTTTT. This chain connects TRBV2 to TRBJ1-4; 10 bases match TRBD1. The CDR3 extends over 16 amino acids. Germline CDR1 SNHLY, CDR2 FYNNEI. Trimming took 8 bases from V and 12 from J; bases not matched to a gene: 18.

The rearrangement links TRBV7-2 to TRBJ2-7, with TRBD2 matching 12 bases. Germline V gene lookup returns CDR1 SGHTA and CDR2 FQGNSA. The CDR3 runs to 15 residues. V lost 4 bases, J lost 0 bases, and 1 base stayed unmatched. The CDR3 protein is CASSSTSGSSYEQYF. In nucleotides, the CDR3 is TGTGCCAGCAGCTCGACTAGCGGGAGCTCCTACGAGCAGTACTTC.

The gene calls are TRBV11-2 and TRBJ2-1, with 8 bases identical to TRBD2. V lost 8 bases, J lost 6 bases, and 12 bases stayed unmatched. CDR3 length: 15 residues. Germline loops: CDR1 SGHAT, CDR2 FQNNGV. CDR3 sequence reads: CASAEGAGVINEQFF. The CDR3 region has the DNA TGTGCCAGCGCCGAGGGAGCGGGAGTAATCAATGAGCAGTTCTTC. Full variable domain (remainder filled in from reference TRBV11-2 and TRBJ2-1): EAGVAQSPRYKIIEKRQSVAFWCNPISGHATLYWYQQILGQGPKLLIQFQNNGVVDDSQLPKDRFSAERLKGVDSTLKIQPAKLEDSAVYLCASAEGAGVINEQFFGPGTRLTVL.

The chain combines TRBV29-1 with TRBJ1-5; D is uncertain. Germline V gene lookup returns CDR1 SQVTM and CDR2 ANQGSEA. This CDR3 region has 13 residues. V was pared by 7 bases and J by 2 bases, with 12 bases between. CDR3 loop: CSASGVGNQPQHF. The CDR3 DNA sequence: TGCAGCGCATCTGGAGTTGGCAATCAGCCCCAGCATTTT.

The chain joins TRBV7-9 to TRBJ2-7; the match to TRBD2 covers 10 bases. The CDR3 totals 16 residues. V lost 4 bases and J lost 2; bases outside the gene matches: 8. CDR1 is SEHNR, CDR2 FQNEAQ, per germline (reference sequence). CDR3 coding DNA: TGTGCCAGCAGCTCGGATGGACTAGCGGAAACCTACGAGCAGTACTTC. Translated, it gives CASSSDGLAETYEQYF.

The chain links TRBV28 to TRBJ1-5; the D is unclear. Between the trimmed V and J ends, which lost 6 bases and 0 bases, there was a span of 21 bases. The CDR3 extends over 18 amino acids. From germline, CDR1 is MDHEN and CDR2 SYDVKM. Here the CDR3 reads CASSPSPRLEYSNQPQHF. CDR3 in DNA: TGTGCCAGCAGCCCATCCCCCCGACTGGAATATAGCAATCAGCCCCAGCATTTT.

The chain links TRBV28 to TRBJ1-2; 7 bases fit TRBD1. The ends lost 8 bases at V and 6 bases at J; junction bases unmatched: 6. The CDR3 contains 12 residues. Per germline, CDR1 MDHEN and CDR2 SYDVKM. The CDR3 DNA sequence: TGTGCCAGCGAGTCCACAGGGGATGGCTACACCTTC. Translating gives CASESTGDGYTF.